Below, 7 T cell receptor beta chains from the same sample are listed, as sequenced in a study of blood T cell repertoires in COVID-19. Here immunoSEQ multiplex PCR was the method, and the copy in TCRdb shows in-frame clones only, minus some. The repertoire holds under 450,000 clones, with roughly 77% as singletons. The sample consisted of peripheral blood. These receptors were obtained from a human donor with acute or convalescent COVID-19. The donor label of this sample is uncertain.

V gene TRBV6-5 combines with J gene TRBJ1-2; D is uncertain. Germline CDR1 and CDR2: MNHEY and SVGAGI. V shed 8 bases and J shed 6 bases, with 10 bases lying between them. The CDR3 contains 11 residues. CDR3 amino acids: CASYGLHGYTF. The CDR3 DNA reads as TGTGCCAGCTACGGGTTGCATGGCTACACCTTC.

This clone has just a few counts. The chain is built from TRBV30 and TRBJ1-6; 10 nucleotides align to TRBD1. The CDR3 runs 17 residues. The ends lost 0 bases at V and 10 bases at J; junction bases unmatched: 12. Germline V CDR1 and CDR2: GTSNPN, SVGIG (reference sequence). CDR3 sequence: CAWSVTGTGVQGSPLHF. In DNA form, the CDR3 reads TGTGCCTGGAGTGTAACCGGGACAGGGGTTCAAGGGTCACCCCTCCACTTT.

V gene TRBV7-8 combines with J gene TRBJ2-5; 9 nucleotides line up with TRBD2. The J segment lost 1 base and the V segment lost 5 bases, leaving 11 bases of the junction unmatched. CDR3 length: 17 amino acids. CDR1 is SGHVS, CDR2 FQNEAQ, per germline. CDR3 sequence reads: CASSRGWLAGTQETQYF. The CDR3 region has the DNA TGTGCCAGCAGCCGAGGGTGGCTAGCGGGAACCCAAGAGACCCAGTACTTC.

The CDR3 reads CASSLRRGTGLIILSNQPQHF. CDR3 DNA: TGTGCCAGCTCTCTACGCCGCGGGACAGGCCTGATTATTCTTAGCAATCAGCCCCAGCATTTT. The chain uses TRBV28 and TRBJ1-5, with 8 positions matching TRBD1. V shed 8 bases and J 0 bases; nucleotides not matched to a gene: 24. Germline V lookup: CDR1 MDHEN, CDR2 SYDVKM. The CDR3 spans 21 residues.

The chain combines TRBV5-5 with TRBJ1-1, with a weak D call TRBD1 (6 bases). V shed 4 bases and J shed 0 bases, with 10 bases lying between them. There are 14 residues in the CDR3. CDR1 is SGHKS and CDR2 is YYEKEE in the germline V gene (reference sequence). The CDR3 DNA reads TGTGCCAGCAGCAAGGGACACCTGAACACTGAAGCTTTCTTT. Its protein product is CASSKGHLNTEAFF.

This clone was recorded once. This chain links TRBV7-9 with TRBJ2-7; D perhaps matches TRBD2 (5 bases). With 3 bases removed from V and 6 bases from J, the gap between germline ends came to 15 bases. This CDR3 contains 14 residues. CDR1 is SEHNR, CDR2 FQNEAQ, per germline (reference sequence). The CDR3 reads CASSFGIRAGEQYF. CDR3 DNA sequence: TGTGCCAGCAGCTTCGGGATCCGCGCAGGCGAGCAGTACTTC.

This clone was detected once. The rearrangement joins TRBV19 to TRBJ1-1, with D possibly being TRBD1 (5 bases). V lost 5 bases and J 5 bases, leaving 9 bases between the germline ends. This CDR3 contains 12 residues. Germline CDR1 LNHDA, CDR2 SQIVND (reference sequence). The CDR3 here is CASSFGGTEAFF. As DNA, the CDR3 is TGTGCCAGTAGTTTCGGGGGGACTGAAGCTTTCTTT.